The 7 T cell receptor beta chains below were found in one sample sequenced in a study of blood T cell repertoires in COVID-19. The data were produced by immunoSEQ multiplex PCR, yet TCRdb's version contains in-frame clones alone and is incomplete. The sample holds approximately 110,000 clones, 88% seen once. The specimen sequenced was peripheral blood. The receptors stem from a woman in her 70s who had recovered from COVID-19.

This clone has more than one count but fewer than ten. The chain carries TRBV7-2 and TRBJ2-2, with D maybe TRBD1 (5 bases). V lost 3 bases to trimming and J lost 2 bases, with 7 bases between them. The germline CDR1 and CDR2 sequences are SGHTA and FQGNSA. CDR3 size: 14 residues. The CDR3 protein is CASSLDTNTGELFF. In DNA form, the CDR3 reads TGTGCCAGCAGCTTGGACACCAACACCGGGGAGCTGTTTTTT.

The chain employs TRBV5-4 and TRBJ2-5, with D maybe TRBD2 (6 bases). Trimming left V 4 bases short and J 4 bases short, with 14 bases between. Per the germline V gene, CDR1 is SGHNT and CDR2 is YYREEE (reference sequence). The CDR3 is 14 amino acids. CDR3 sequence (DNA): TGTGCCAGCAGCCTCCCCCTAGCGAGAGAGACCCAGTACTTC. Encoded protein: CASSLPLARETQYF.

The chain recombines TRBV5-1 with TRBJ1-4, with D unresolved. This CDR3 region has 14 residues. Trimming removed 4 bases from V and 10 bases from J, with 17 bases in between. CDR1 and CDR2 from the germline V gene are SGHRS and YFSETQ. DNA for the CDR3: TGCGCCAGCAGCCAACTGATGGGAGGCGGAAAACTGTTTTTT. Protein product: CASSQLMGGGKLFF.

Worth noting for this clone: This sample includes further DNA sequences coding for the same CDR3. This chain joins TRBV19 and TRBJ1-1; 8 nucleotides line up with TRBD1. Unmatched junction bases numbered 9, after V lost 7 bases and J lost 5 bases. Germline lookup yields CDR1 LNHDA and CDR2 SQIVND (reference sequence). The CDR3 consists of 14 residues. The CDR3 loop is CASTPGQGTTEAFF. CDR3 in DNA: TGTGCCAGTACCCCCGGACAGGGAACGACTGAAGCTTTCTTT.

The chain is built from TRBV10-3 and TRBJ2-1; D unresolved. Germline V gene data show CDR1 as ENHRY and CDR2 as SYGVKD. This CDR3 has 15 residues. V was pared by 7 bases and J by 0 bases, with 13 bases between. The CDR3 region has the DNA TGTGCCATCACTCCGTCCCTAAGCTCCTACAATGAGCAGTTCTTC. Its translation is CAITPSLSSYNEQFF.

V is TRBV7-2 and J is TRBJ2-1; no reliable D call. The CDR3 is 14 residues long. Germline V lookup: CDR1 SGHTA, CDR2 FQGNSA. The V end lost 2 bases, the J end lost 3 bases, and 8 bases lay between the germline ends. Here the CDR3 reads CASSLLNGYNEQFF. For the CDR3, the DNA is TGTGCCAGCAGCTTATTGAACGGCTACAATGAGCAGTTCTTC.

The chain is built from TRBV5-1 and TRBJ2-5; 12 nucleotides line up with TRBD2. CDR3 length: 17 amino acids. V lost 3 bases, J lost 2 bases, and 8 bases stayed unmatched. CDR1 SGHRS and CDR2 YFSETQ come from the germline V gene. The CDR3 is CASSSPSTSGRQETQYF. The DNA for the CDR3 is TGCGCCAGCAGCTCCCCCTCTACTAGCGGGAGGCAAGAGACCCAGTACTTC.